This TCR beta chain is drawn from a study of regulatory T cells. Study observations and caveats: Hydrophobic residues at CDR3 positions 6 and 7 were enriched in conventional CD4+ T cells of CD3G-deficient patients. Regulatory T cells showed the strongest V-J pair restriction and V/J gene skewing among patient repertoires.

Amplification used 52 TRBV primers and 13 TRBJ primers. TCRdb's copy holds only in-frame clones and misses some; the assay was immunoSEQ multiplex PCR. The sample includes around 29,000 clones, 85% to 95% of them seen just once. The V gene lost 5 bases and the J gene lost 6 bases, with 11 bases spanning the gap. This CDR3 is built from 14 residues. Looked up from germline, CDR1 is SGHVS and CDR2 is FQNEAQ. About this clone: What it binds is unknown.

Patients aged 2 to 39 years had fewer naive and more memory CD4+ and CD8+ T cells. The gene calls are TRBV7-8 and TRBJ1-6, with D possibly matching TRBD1 (5 bases). The sequenced material came from conventional CD4+ T cells sorted from blood. The receptor was derived from a child between 2 and 9 years old with CD3G deficiency. This CDR3 is CASSASGRNSPLHF. CDR3 DNA sequence: TGTGCCAGCAGCGCCTCGGGACGTAATTCACCCCTCCACTTT.